This passage covers 27 T cell receptor beta chains from one sample sequenced in a study of blood T cell repertoires in COVID-19. Some clones are missing from TCRdb's copy, which holds only in-frame ones; the method was immunoSEQ multiplex PCR. The data contain more than 250,000 clones, 80% to 90% of them seen just once; the ten biggest clones take up around 2.1%. Sequencing used PBMCs or T cells enriched from blood (not recorded which). The receptor source for this set is a man younger than 40 who had recovered from COVID-19.

A single count supports this clone. This chain uses TRBV10-3 with TRBJ1-3; TRBD1 matches 8 bases. Germline loops: CDR1 ENHRY, CDR2 SYGVKD. The CDR3 sequence is 14 residues long. With V trimmed by 6 bases and J by 2 bases, 3 bases remained unmatched. CDR3 amino acids: CAIREGQAGNTIYF. Written as DNA, the CDR3 is TGTGCCATCAGGGAGGGACAGGCTGGAAACACCATATATTTT.

The CDR3 bases are TGTGCCAGCAGCCCCGAGGTCGTCCGTAGCTATGGCTACACCTTC. Its translation is CASSPEVVRSYGYTF. The chain couples TRBV7-9 to TRBJ1-2; D unclear. Trimming removed 5 bases from V and 4 bases from J, with 17 bases in between. The CDR3 is 15 residues long. Germline values: CDR1 SEHNR, CDR2 FQNEAQ (reference sequence).

Worth noting for this clone: The sample carries other DNA sequences with the same CDR3. The chain couples TRBV6-5 to TRBJ1-5, with a possible D match to TRBD1 (5 bases). Trimming stripped 6 bases from V and 2 bases from J, with 8 bases between. Looked up from germline, CDR1 is MNHEY and CDR2 is SVGAGI. The CDR3 contains 13 residues. The CDR3: CASRLQGNQPQHF. The CDR3 DNA follows: TGTGCCAGCAGACTACAGGGCAATCAGCCCCAGCATTTT.

CDR3 region: CAILRDRDSDLDGYTF. The CDR3 region has the DNA TGTGCCATTCTCCGGGACAGGGACTCCGATTTGGATGGCTACACCTTC. The J gene is TRBJ1-2, the V gene TRBV10-3; 9 nucleotides match TRBD1. V was clipped by 9 bases and J by 6 bases; unmatched bases: 17. The CDR3 runs 16 residues. The germline CDR1 and CDR2 sequences are ENHRY and SYGVKD.

The genes are TRBV7-2 and TRBJ1-2; TRBD1 agrees at 7 bases. This CDR3 has 14 residues. CDR1 is SGHTA and CDR2 is FQGNSA in the germline V gene. V gave up 2 bases and J gave up 4 bases; unmatched junction bases: 4. The CDR3 protein is CASSLPAGGYGYTF. In nucleotides, the CDR3 is TGTGCCAGCAGCTTACCGGCAGGGGGCTATGGCTACACCTTC.

The gene calls are TRBV4-2 and TRBJ2-3; 9 bases line up with TRBD2. The germline CDR1 and CDR2 sequences are LGHNA and YNFKEQ. The CDR3 is 20 residues long. Trimming took 3 bases from V and 5 from J; bases not matched to a gene: 21. CDR3 loop: CASSHLPSLAGFRHKDTQYF. Here the CDR3 DNA reads TGTGCCAGCAGCCATCTCCCCTCGCTAGCGGGGTTCCGGCATAAAGATACGCAGTATTTT.

The chain has TRBV12-5 and TRBJ2-7, with D uncertain. Germline CDR1 reads LGHNT; CDR2 reads FRNRAP. The length of the CDR3 is 15 residues. Trimming shortened V by 0 bases and J by 0 bases, and 9 bases separated the two germline ends. CDR3 bases: TGTGCTAGTGGTTTGGTTGACACACTCTCCTACGAGCAGTACTTC. The encoded protein is CASGLVDTLSYEQYF.

The count of this clone is one. The chain couples TRBV10-3 to TRBJ1-1, with 7 bases aligning to TRBD1. The CDR3 spans 15 residues. Germline V gene data show CDR1 as ENHRY and CDR2 as SYGVKD. The V gene end was trimmed by 2 bases and the J gene end by 0 bases; junction bases not matched to a gene: 3. The CDR3 loop is CAISEPGGMNTEAFF. The CDR3 DNA is TGTGCCATCAGTGAGCCAGGGGGAATGAACACTGAAGCTTTCTTT.

This clone was seen once. V is TRBV10-3 and J is TRBJ2-3, with D unclear. The CDR3 is 15 residues long. Per germline, CDR1 ENHRY and CDR2 SYGVKD. V lost 2 bases to trimming and J lost 4 bases, with 13 bases between them. The DNA of the CDR3 is TGTGCCATCAGTGAGATAGGAGCTTCCGCAGATACGCAGTATTTT. Protein: CAISEIGASADTQYF.

The chain employs TRBV5-6 and TRBJ1-1; TRBD1 matches at 10 bases. Germline values: CDR1 SGHDT, CDR2 YYEEEE. Losses at the gene ends were 6 bases for V and 5 bases for J; bases not matched to a gene: 7. The CDR3 is made up of 14 amino acids. The CDR3, as DNA: TGTGCCAGCAACAAAAGACAGGGGGCGACTGAAGCTTTCTTT. Its translation: CASNKRQGATEAFF. Together with reference TRBV5-6 and TRBJ1-1, the CDR3 gives the full variable domain: DAGVTQSPTHLIKTRGQQVTLRCSPKSGHDTVSWYQQALGQGPQFIFQYYEEEERQRGNFPDRFSGHQFPNYSSELNVNALLLGDSALYLCASNKRQGATEAFFGQGTRLTVV.

The chain employs TRBV3-1 (or the pseudogene TRBV3-2) and TRBJ1-2, with D perhaps matching TRBD1 (6 bases). This CDR3 has 13 amino acids. V lost 2 bases, J lost 8 bases, and 12 bases lay in between. CDR1 is LGHDT, CDR2 YNNKEL, per germline (reference sequence). In DNA, the CDR3 is TGTGCCAGCAGCCAAATGGGGGCAGGGGGCTACACCTTC. This sequence encodes CASSQMGAGGYTF.

V usage is TRBV27 and J usage is TRBJ2-2; D is unclear. CDR3 size: 14 residues. V was trimmed by 8 bases and J by 2 bases, leaving 12 bases between them. CDR1 and CDR2 from the germline V gene are MNHEY and SMNVEV (reference sequence). Here the CDR3 reads CASHLGGNTGELFF. In DNA, the CDR3 is TGTGCCAGCCACCTCGGCGGCAACACCGGGGAGCTGTTTTTT.

J is TRBJ1-4 and V is TRBV5-6; the match to TRBD1 covers 7 bases. The CDR3 contains 15 residues. CDR1 and CDR2 (germline): SGHDT, YYEEEE. Trimming took 6 bases from V and 6 from J; bases not matched to a gene: 11. The CDR3 sequence: CASNRWRQGDEKLFF. The CDR3 nucleotides read TGTGCCAGCAATCGTTGGAGACAGGGAGATGAAAAACTGTTTTTT.

The V and J genes are TRBV7-6 and TRBJ1-2; TRBD1 agrees at 12 bases. Unmatched junction bases numbered 9, after V lost 1 base and J lost 6 bases. The CDR3 covers 17 residues. CDR1 SGHVS and CDR2 FNYEAQ come from the germline V gene. The CDR3 is CASSLGDRGLSGNGYTF. CDR3 nucleotide sequence: TGTGCCAGCAGCTTAGGGGACAGGGGGCTAAGTGGTAATGGCTACACCTTC.

The gene calls are TRBV9 and TRBJ2-7; 7 bases match TRBD1. V lost 4 bases and J lost 0; bases outside the gene matches: 7. Looked up from germline, CDR1 is SGDLS and CDR2 is YYNGEE. CDR3 length: 15 amino acids. DNA of the CDR3: TGTGCCAGCAGCCCAGGGGGTGAATTCTCCTACGAGCAGTACTTC. Translating it yields CASSPGGEFSYEQYF.

This chain uses TRBV7-2 with TRBJ2-3; 8 bases are a match to TRBD2. J lost 6 bases, V lost 5 bases, and 7 bases had no gene match. The CDR3 contains 14 residues. The V gene's germline CDR1 is SGHTA and CDR2 FQGNSA. The CDR3 DNA reads as TGTGCCAGCAGCGTCGGGGGGGCCGGGGATACGCAGTATTTT. Amino acid sequence: CASSVGGAGDTQYF.

The chain recombines TRBV27 with TRBJ1-3; perhaps TRBD1 as D (5 bases). Germline CDR1 reads MNHEY; CDR2 reads SMNVEV (reference sequence). The CDR3 contains 15 residues. The V gene lost 0 bases and the J gene lost 2 bases, with 8 bases spanning the gap. This chain's CDR3 is CASSLSAGPGNTIYF. Here the CDR3 DNA reads TGTGCCAGCAGTTTATCTGCGGGGCCTGGAAACACCATATATTTT.

The CDR3 nucleotides read TGTGCCAGCAGCACCCGATCCCCGGACAGTATAGGCTACGAGCAGTACTTC. Translated: CASSTRSPDSIGYEQYF. This rearrangement joins TRBV11-2 to TRBJ2-7; D perhaps matches TRBD1 (6 bases). In germline, CDR1 is SGHAT, CDR2 FQNNGV. V was trimmed by 5 bases and J by 3 bases, leaving 23 bases between them. CDR3 length: 17 residues.

V and J are TRBV28 and TRBJ1-1; TRBD1 might be the D (6 bases). In germline, CDR1 is MDHEN, CDR2 SYDVKM. V lost 5 bases and J lost 5, with 18 bases in between. This CDR3 comprises 15 residues. The CDR3 loop reads CASSLSGGSLTEAFF. The CDR3 DNA reads as TGTGCCAGCAGTCTCAGCGGGGGCTCGCTGACTGAAGCTTTCTTT.

This clone was seen a single time. The gene calls are TRBV5-8 and TRBJ1-2, with a weak D call TRBD1 (5 bases). Trimming removed 5 bases from V and 2 bases from J, with 13 bases in between. The germline CDR1 and CDR2 sequences are SGHTS and YDEGEE. CDR3 length: 14 residues. As DNA, the CDR3 is TGTGCCAGCAGATCGTCTTGGGGCAACTATGGCTACACCTTC. Amino acid sequence: CASRSSWGNYGYTF.

The gene calls are TRBV7-2 and TRBJ1-1; D gene unclear. Between the trimmed V and J ends, which lost 4 bases and 3 bases, there was a span of 9 bases. The CDR3 contains 13 residues. The V gene's germline CDR1 is SGHTA and CDR2 FQGNSA. CDR3 in DNA: TGTGCCAGCAGCTCAAACAGATACACTGAAGCTTTCTTT. Translation gives CASSSNRYTEAFF.

The chain recombines TRBV5-4 with TRBJ2-5, with D possibly being TRBD1 (6 bases). The CDR3 runs to 15 residues. The V end lost 0 bases, the J end lost 5 bases, and 14 bases lay between the germline ends. Germline CDR1 SGHNT, CDR2 YYREEE (reference sequence). CDR3 coding DNA: TGTGCCAGCAGCTTGGACAGGGTTAGTTCGGAGACCCAGTACTTC. Translation gives CASSLDRVSSETQYF.

Regarding this clone: This sample also contains other DNA sequences that code for the same CDR3. V is TRBV7-9 and J is TRBJ1-1, with a possible D match to TRBD1 (5 bases). The V gene's germline CDR1 is SEHNR and CDR2 FQNEAQ (reference sequence). The CDR3 contains 13 residues. The V gene lost 6 bases and the J gene lost 2 bases, with 10 bases spanning the gap. The CDR3 here is CASSLQGNTEAFF. The CDR3 DNA reads TGTGCCAGCAGTCTCCAGGGAAACACTGAAGCTTTCTTT.

The rearrangement joins TRBV27 to TRBJ2-3; TRBD2 aligns across 9 bases. Germline CDR1 reads MNHEY; CDR2 reads SMNVEV (reference sequence). The CDR3 totals 17 residues. V dropped 10 bases and J dropped 2; count of bases not matched to a gene: 16. The CDR3 region has the DNA TGTGCCATCTTTACCCGGGGTAGCGGGGGCCTCACAGATACGCAGTATTTT. Its translation: CAIFTRGSGGLTDTQYF.

This chain uses TRBV3-1 (or the pseudogene TRBV3-2) with TRBJ1-3; 9 bases align to TRBD1. V shed 5 bases and J 2 bases; nucleotides not matched to a gene: 4. Looked up from germline, CDR1 is LGHDT and CDR2 is YNNKEL (reference sequence). The CDR3 contains 15 residues. CDR3 nucleotides: TGTGCCAGCAGCAACAGGGGGCTGGCTGGAAACACCATATATTTT. Protein: CASSNRGLAGNTIYF.

The chain is built from TRBV5-5 and TRBJ1-1; D not resolved. The CDR3 length is 13 residues. From germline, CDR1 is SGHKS and CDR2 YYEKEE (reference sequence). Deletions cut 0 bases from V and 3 bases from J, with 6 bases between. In DNA form, the CDR3 reads TGTGCCAGCAGCTTGGACGGGGACACTGAAGCTTTCTTT. Translating it yields CASSLDGDTEAFF.

This clone occurred once. This chain uses TRBV7-6 with TRBJ1-1; D gene unclear. Deletions cut 5 bases from V and 8 bases from J, with 12 bases between. This CDR3 contains 12 residues. Germline CDR1 is SGHVS and CDR2 is FNYEAQ. The CDR3 reads CASSPILEEAFF. Here the CDR3 DNA reads TGTGCCAGCAGCCCAATTTTGGAGGAAGCTTTCTTT.